This paragraph covers one TCR beta chain sequence. As yet, its antigen is unknown. The primer mix had 60 Vbeta and 13 Jbeta primers. Assay: immunoSEQ multiplex PCR; the TCRdb copy retains only in-frame clones and omits some. Of approximately 150,000 clones listed, approximately 80% are singletons. This sample is drawn from a study of cytomegalovirus exposure and HLA in healthy donors. Study-level points and caveats: In a later analysis, approximately 15,000 TCR beta sequences were associated with HLA alleles at 0.05 false discovery rate.

Donors consisted of healthy bone marrow donors. Sampled while nominally healthy, donors likely had unrecorded immune exposures. This CDR3 comprises 17 residues. The trim removed 0 bases at V and 1 base at J, leaving 7 bases unmatched. Germline V lookup: CDR1 SGHDT, CDR2 YYEEEE. V gene TRBV5-6 combines with J gene TRBJ2-4, with 7 bases lining up with TRBD1. Sequenced: PBMCs. This TCR was sampled from a woman between 40 and 50 years old in good health and CMV-seropositive. The CDR3 reads CASSLVVTGVAKNIQYF. The CDR3, as DNA: TGTGCCAGCAGCTTGGTAGTTACAGGGGTTGCCAAAAACATTCAGTACTTC.